The 4 T cell receptor beta chains below all came from one sample that was sequenced in a study of T cell responses to AZD1222 COVID-19 vaccine. Measured with immunoSEQ multiplex PCR; TCRdb has only the in-frame clones, and not every one. This sample yields 150,000 to 200,000 clones, of which around 90% are seen a single time; roughly 6% belongs to the top ten. Here the sequenced sample was peripheral blood, taken 28 days after the second AZD1222 dose. The receptor set was obtained from an adult who received the AZD1222 COVID-19 vaccine.

The chain is built from TRBV7-6 and TRBJ2-5, with 8 positions matching TRBD2. The CDR3 consists of 16 residues. V gave up 2 bases and J gave up 5 bases; unmatched junction bases: 10. CDR1 is SGHVS, CDR2 FNYEAQ, per germline. The CDR3 DNA is TGTGCCAGCAGCTTACATAGCGGGAAAAGTCGGGAGACCCAGTACTTC. Translated: CASSLHSGKSRETQYF. Full variable domain (rest looked up from reference TRBV7-6 and TRBJ2-5): GAGVSQSPRYKVTKRGQDVALRCDPISGHVSLYWYRQALGQGPEFLTYFNYEAQQDKSGLPNDRFSAERPEGSISTLTIQRTEQRDSAMYRCASSLHSGKSRETQYFGPGTRLLVL.

The chain uses TRBV28 and TRBJ2-1, with D maybe TRBD2 (7 bases). The CDR3 has 16 residues. V was clipped by 6 bases and J by 0 bases, with 15 bases between them. Germline values: CDR1 MDHEN, CDR2 SYDVKM. DNA of the CDR3: TGTGCCAGCAGGCCAGCGGGACAAAGCTCCTACAATGAGCAGTTCTTC. It yields the protein CASRPAGQSSYNEQFF.

The chain has TRBV18 and TRBJ2-4, with D tentatively TRBD1 (6 bases). The CDR3 contains 15 residues. In germline, CDR1 is KGHSH, CDR2 LQKENI. Trimming cost V 2 bases and J 2 bases, with 10 bases left between them. The CDR3 DNA reads as TGTGCCAGCTCACCAATACAGGGCTCCAAAAACATTCAGTACTTC. Protein: CASSPIQGSKNIQYF.

The DNA of the CDR3 is TGCGCCAGCAGCTTTGGAGAAAGCTCCTATAATTCACCCCTCCACTTT. It specifies CASSFGESSYNSPLHF. V usage is TRBV5-1 and J usage is TRBJ1-6, with D unresolved. This CDR3 has 16 residues. Between the trimmed V and J ends, which lost 2 bases and 0 bases, there was a span of 9 bases. Germline-derived CDR1 and CDR2 are SGHRS and YFSETQ.